The sequence of this TCR beta chain was determined in a study of T cells in Graves' hyperthyroidism and ophthalmopathy. Study-level information: Blood was drawn when the patient was first diagnosed and still untreated.

In germline, CDR1 is SNHLY, CDR2 FYNNEI. Trimming left V 8 bases short and J 0 bases short, with 11 bases between. CDR3 size: 14 residues. PBMCs stemmed from less than 13 ml fresh peripheral blood. This clonotype was found a few times. Researchers took RNA transcripts and amplified the TCR beta CDR3 regions from them. The HTBI primer set served for first-round RT-PCR of the TCR CDR3. TCRdb re-analysed the multiplex PCR reads in MiXCR, keeping a single row per CDR3 protein. The sample yields nearly 600,000 distinct CDR3 sequences, approximately 15% seen once. The origin of this receptor is a woman under 40 with Graves' hyperthyroidism that later progressed to Graves' ophthalmopathy. Sequencing used blood. The chain couples TRBV2 to TRBJ1-5; tentatively, D is TRBD1 (5 bases). The CDR3 protein is CASRGSISNQPQHF. The CDR3 nucleotides are TGTGCCAGCCGGGGCTCGATTAGCAATCAGCCCCAGCATTTT.